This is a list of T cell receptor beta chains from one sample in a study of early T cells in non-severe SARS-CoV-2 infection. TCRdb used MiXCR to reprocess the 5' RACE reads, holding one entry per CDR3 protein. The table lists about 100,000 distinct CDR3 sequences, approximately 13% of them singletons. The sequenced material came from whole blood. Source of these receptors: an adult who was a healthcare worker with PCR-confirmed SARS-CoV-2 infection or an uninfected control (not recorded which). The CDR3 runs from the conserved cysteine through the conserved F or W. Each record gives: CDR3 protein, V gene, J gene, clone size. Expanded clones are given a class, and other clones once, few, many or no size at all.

CDR3 protein: CASSSSTGAHEKLFF; V gene: TRBV5-1; J gene: TRBJ1-4; clone size: NA
CDR3 protein: CASSRDSFPETQYF; V gene: TRBV6-5; J gene: TRBJ2-5; clone size: NA
CDR3 protein: CASSALPDFQETQYF; V gene: TRBV5-1; J gene: TRBJ2-5; clone size: few
CDR3 protein: CASSPRTGEDNEQFF; V gene: TRBV28; J gene: TRBJ2-1; clone size: many
CDR3 protein: CASRGDSNYEQYF; V gene: TRBV28; J gene: TRBJ2-7; clone size: NA
CDR3 protein: CASSLADEQYF; V gene: TRBV5-1; J gene: TRBJ2-7; clone size: few
CDR3 protein: CSVQPTGGEQYF; V gene: TRBV29-1; J gene: TRBJ2-7; clone size: NA
CDR3 protein: CASSGDTYTGELFF; V gene: TRBV25-1; J gene: TRBJ2-2; clone size: many
CDR3 protein: CASSQEGAGDSTDTQYF; V gene: TRBV4-3; J gene: TRBJ2-3; clone size: NA
CDR3 protein: CASSPIKGENTEAFF; V gene: TRBV18; J gene: TRBJ1-1; clone size: many
CDR3 protein: CASSLSRQETQYF; V gene: TRBV28; J gene: TRBJ2-5; clone size: many
CDR3 protein: CASSPRQVNTGELFF; V gene: TRBV18; J gene: TRBJ2-2; clone size: many
CDR3 protein: CSVVDTNSGNTIYF; V gene: TRBV29-1; J gene: TRBJ1-3; clone size: few
CDR3 protein: CASSELTIRWDWGVGQPQHF; V gene: TRBV6-1; J gene: TRBJ1-5; clone size: many
CDR3 protein: CASILDREGGYTF; V gene: TRBV28; J gene: TRBJ1-2; clone size: few
CDR3 protein: CASSLFLAGVNEQFF; V gene: TRBV28; J gene: TRBJ2-1; clone size: few
CDR3 protein: CASSDSGTLGTYEQYF; V gene: TRBV6-1; J gene: TRBJ2-7; clone size: many
CDR3 protein: CSVSDSGANVLTF; V gene: TRBV29-1; J gene: TRBJ2-6; clone size: many
CDR3 protein: CASSPQGGGTGELFF; V gene: TRBV7-3; J gene: TRBJ2-2; clone size: few
CDR3 protein: CASSLRGGPISYEQYF; V gene: TRBV5-4; J gene: TRBJ2-7; clone size: few
CDR3 protein: CASSLPESSYEQYF; V gene: TRBV5-1; J gene: TRBJ2-7; clone size: few
CDR3 protein: CASSLRGQDTEAFF; V gene: TRBV12-3/TRBV12-4; J gene: TRBJ1-1; clone size: NA
CDR3 protein: CASSHIGVDGGNTIYF; V gene: TRBV4-3; J gene: TRBJ1-3; clone size: many
CDR3 protein: CSVTQGLGTEAFF; V gene: TRBV29-1; J gene: TRBJ1-1; clone size: NA
CDR3 protein: CSVVQGRTDTQYF; V gene: TRBV29-1; J gene: TRBJ2-3; clone size: few
CDR3 protein: CASRRGTGGSPLHF; V gene: TRBV12-3/TRBV12-4; J gene: TRBJ1-6; clone size: many
CDR3 protein: CASRPTGLNYEQYF; V gene: TRBV12-3/TRBV12-4; J gene: TRBJ2-7; clone size: few
CDR3 protein: CASSTRVYEQYF; V gene: TRBV28; J gene: TRBJ2-7; clone size: many